What follows are 24 T cell receptor beta chains derived from one specimen sequenced in a study of OX40 agonist ivuxolimab in advanced cancers. Measured with immunoSEQ multiplex PCR; TCRdb has only the in-frame clones, and not every one. This table has about 91,000 clones, more than 70% appearing once. Sequenced here: CD4+ or CD8+ T cells sorted from blood, sampled in a trial of the OX40 agonist ivuxolimab. The receptors stem from an adult with an advanced solid tumor such as melanoma, head and neck, liver or kidney cancer.

The CDR3 nucleotides read TGTGCCAGTAGTATACCCCTGGCAGGGACCACTGAAGCTTTCTTT. Its translation: CASSIPLAGTTEAFF. This chain connects TRBV19 to TRBJ1-1; D may be TRBD1 (5 bases). V was shortened by 2 bases and J by 4 bases, with 14 bases between the two germline ends. Germline V CDR1 and CDR2: LNHDA, SQIVND (reference sequence). The CDR3 loop spans 15 amino acids. The full variable domain, in which reference TRBV19 and TRBJ1-1 provide the parts outside the CDR3, is DGGITQSPKYLFRKEGQNVTLSCEQNLNHDAMYWYRQDPGQGLRLIYYSQIVNDFQKGDIAEGYSVSREKKESFPLTVTSAQKNPTAFYLCASSIPLAGTTEAFFGQGTRLTVV.

The chain employs TRBV4-1 and TRBJ1-5; tentative D call: TRBD1 (5 bases). The V end was cut by 8 bases, the J end by 5 bases, with 25 bases between. The CDR3 contains 17 residues. Germline V gene data show CDR1 as MGHRA and CDR2 as YSYEKL. The CDR3 spells CASQRILGVTVDQPQHF. In nucleotides, the CDR3 is TGCGCCAGCCAGCGTATCCTAGGGGTCACGGTGGATCAGCCCCAGCATTTT.

The gene calls are TRBV10-2 and TRBJ2-6, with D possibly matching TRBD2 (6 bases). V lost 6 bases and J lost 0, with 12 bases in between. CDR3 length: 16 amino acids. Germline CDR1 WSHSY, CDR2 SAAADI. The CDR3 reads CASRRDLSSGANVLTF. Written as DNA, the CDR3 is TGCGCCAGCAGGCGGGACCTGAGCTCTGGGGCCAACGTCCTGACTTTC.

The chain recombines TRBV7-3 with TRBJ1-1; TRBD1 matches at 9 bases. J was trimmed by 2 bases and V by 4 bases; bases with no gene match: 5. The CDR3 covers 15 residues. Germline CDR1 reads SGHTA; CDR2 reads FQGTGA. CDR3: CASSWGQGLNTEAFF. CDR3 DNA sequence: TGTGCCAGCAGCTGGGGACAGGGATTAAACACTGAAGCTTTCTTT.

This chain uses TRBV19 with TRBJ1-1, with 7 bases fitting TRBD1. V lost 4 bases, J lost 1 base, and 0 bases stayed unmatched. The CDR3 extends over 13 amino acids. Germline V gene data show CDR1 as LNHDA and CDR2 as SQIVND (reference sequence). DNA for the CDR3: TGTGCCAGTAGTAGGACAGGGAACACTGAAGCTTTCTTT. Residues: CASSRTGNTEAFF.

This chain joins TRBV5-1 and TRBJ2-7, with D perhaps matching TRBD2 (6 bases). The V gene lost 0 bases and the J gene lost 5 bases, with 18 bases spanning the gap. The length of the CDR3 is 16 residues. From germline, CDR1 is SGHRS and CDR2 YFSETQ. CDR3 bases: TGCGCCAGCAGCTTGGGAGGAGGGGAAGCCAGGAACGAGCAGTACTTC. It codes for CASSLGGGEARNEQYF.

The chain combines TRBV6-5 with TRBJ2-2; D is possibly TRBD2 (6 bases). Trimming shortened V by 5 bases and J by 4 bases, and 8 bases separated the two germline ends. The CDR3 consists of 13 residues. Germline assignment: CDR1 MNHEY and CDR2 SVGAGI. This CDR3 reads CASSRGGTGELFF. CDR3 nucleotide sequence: TGTGCCAGCAGTCGGGGAGGCACCGGGGAGCTGTTTTTT.

V usage is TRBV12-5 and J usage is TRBJ2-3, with 13 positions matching TRBD2. Trimming cost V 3 bases and J 4 bases; bases outside gene matches: 1. Germline V CDR1 and CDR2: LGHNT, FRNRAP. The CDR3 has 15 amino acids. CDR3 region: CASGFGTSGADTQYF. In DNA form, the CDR3 reads TGTGCTAGTGGTTTCGGGACTAGCGGGGCAGATACGCAGTATTTT.

The gene calls are TRBV2 and TRBJ2-2; D is ambiguous. Germline V gives CDR1 SNHLY, CDR2 FYNNEI. Trimming took off 2 bases at V and 0 bases at J, with 13 bases between the two ends. The CDR3 is 17 residues long. CDR3 DNA sequence: TGTGCCAGCAGTGAACGGCGCGGCCTCGCGAACACCGGGGAGCTGTTTTTT. Translating it yields CASSERRGLANTGELFF. Looking up the rest from reference TRBV2 and TRBJ2-2 gives the full variable domain: EPEVTQTPSHQVTQMGQEVILRCVPISNHLYFYWYRQILGQKVEFLVSFYNNEISEKSEIFDDQFSVERPDGSNFTLKIRSTKLEDSAMYFCASSERRGLANTGELFFGEGSRLTVL.

The gene calls are TRBV28 and TRBJ2-7; D might be TRBD1 or TRBD2, each matching 5 bases. Per germline, CDR1 MDHEN and CDR2 SYDVKM. With 4 bases removed from V and 1 base from J, the gap between germline ends came to 14 bases. The CDR3 has 15 amino acids. The chain's CDR3 is CASSSPGTASYEQYF. In DNA, the CDR3 is TGTGCCAGCAGTTCGCCCGGGACGGCTTCCTACGAGCAGTACTTC.

The rearrangement joins TRBV14 to TRBJ1-5, with 7 bases that match TRBD1. V was clipped by 3 bases and J by 7 bases; unmatched bases: 3. The CDR3 runs 13 residues. From germline, CDR1 is SGHDN and CDR2 FVKESK. Here the CDR3 reads CASSQGQRQPQHF. Here the CDR3 DNA reads TGTGCCAGCAGCCAGGGACAGCGGCAGCCCCAGCATTTT.

The rearrangement joins TRBV2 to TRBJ2-6, with 8 bases aligning to TRBD1. The V and J ends lost 0 bases and 1 base, in that order; junction bases with no gene match: 5. The CDR3 consists of 18 residues. Germline V lookup: CDR1 SNHLY, CDR2 FYNNEI. The CDR3 DNA reads as TGTGCCAGCAGTGAAGCGCTTGGACAGGGATCTGGGGCCAACGTCCTGACTTTC. It translates to CASSEALGQGSGANVLTF.

With regard to this clone: The sample holds other DNA sequences that translate to the same CDR3. The chain couples TRBV5-1 to TRBJ1-4, with 9 bases that match TRBD1. Trimming removed 4 bases from V and 7 bases from J; junction bases left unmatched: 5. The CDR3 runs to 14 residues. From germline, CDR1 is SGHRS and CDR2 YFSETQ. Here the CDR3 reads CASSPGQGGEKLFF. The DNA for the CDR3 is TGCGCCAGCAGCCCGGGACAGGGCGGTGAAAAACTGTTTTTT.

This chain joins TRBV18 and TRBJ1-1; a possible D gene is TRBD1 (6 bases). V lost 3 bases to trimming and J lost 2 bases, with 16 bases between them. Germline loops: CDR1 KGHSH, CDR2 LQKENI. This CDR3 spans 16 amino acids. DNA of the CDR3: TGTGCCAGCTCACCCCTCACCAGGACAGAAAACACTGAAGCTTTCTTT. Its protein product is CASSPLTRTENTEAFF.

This rearrangement joins TRBV9 to TRBJ2-7; no clear D. CDR3 length: 13 amino acids. The germline CDR1 and CDR2 sequences are SGDLS and YYNGEE. Trimming cost V 4 bases and J 0 bases, with 8 bases left between them. The CDR3 nucleotides read TGTGCCAGCAGCTCCGGGCCCTCCTACGAGCAGTACTTC. It specifies CASSSGPSYEQYF.

The chain couples TRBV11-2 to TRBJ1-2; TRBD1 aligns across 7 bases. This CDR3 spans 12 amino acids. The V segment lost 11 bases and the J segment 8 bases; nucleotides outside the gene matches: 11. The germline CDR1 and CDR2 sequences are SGHAT and FQNNGV. The CDR3: CACGQGGLGYTF. DNA of the CDR3: TGTGCCTGTGGGCAGGGGGGCTTGGGCTACACCTTC.

V usage is TRBV4-1 and J usage is TRBJ2-7, with 10 nucleotides matching TRBD1. After removal of 3 bases from V and 1 base from J, the junction contained 6 bases not matched to a gene. CDR1 and CDR2 from the germline V gene are MGHRA and YSYEKL. The CDR3 length is 16 residues. This chain's CDR3 is CASSQNPGQGSYEQYV. In DNA form, the CDR3 reads TGCGCCAGCAGCCAGAACCCGGGACAGGGGTCCTACGAGCAGTACGTC.

This sequence joins TRBV6-1 and TRBJ1-2, with TRBD1 as a possible D gene (5 bases). Trimming cost V 6 bases and J 7 bases, with 12 bases left between them. The CDR3 totals 12 residues. Germline CDR1 and CDR2: MNHNS and SASEGT. CDR3 bases: TGTGCCAGCAGATTACTTGGGGGTGGCTACACCTTC. Protein: CASRLLGGGYTF.

This chain links TRBV29-1 with TRBJ2-3; TRBD2 might be the D (6 bases). The CDR3 totals 14 residues. Germline CDR1 reads SQVTM; CDR2 reads ANQGSEA. The germline V and J ends were trimmed by 4 bases and 0 bases, with 11 bases remaining between them. The CDR3 DNA is TGCAGCGTTGTCGGCGCGGGAAGCACAGATACGCAGTATTTT. Its translation: CSVVGAGSTDTQYF.

This clone came up once. The chain joins TRBV2 to TRBJ2-1; TRBD1 agrees at 7 bases. J lost 10 bases, V lost 7 bases, and 4 bases had no gene match. The V gene's germline CDR1 is SNHLY and CDR2 FYNNEI. This CDR3 contains 11 residues. The CDR3 is CASKGQAEQFF. The DNA for the CDR3 is TGTGCCAGCAAAGGACAGGCAGAGCAGTTCTTC. The variable domain in full, with the rest retrieved from reference TRBV2 and TRBJ2-1, is EPEVTQTPSHQVTQMGQEVILRCVPISNHLYFYWYRQILGQKVEFLVSFYNNEISEKSEIFDDQFSVERPDGSNFTLKIRSTKLEDSAMYFCASKGQAEQFFGPGTRLTVL.

V and J are TRBV30 and TRBJ1-5; maybe TRBD1 (5 bases). The V end was cut by 3 bases, the J end by 3 bases, with 9 bases between. CDR3 size: 13 residues. CDR1 and CDR2 from the germline V gene are GTSNPN and SVGIG (reference sequence). The CDR3, as DNA: TGTGCCTGGAGCGGGACGAACAATCAGCCCCAGCATTTT. Translation gives CAWSGTNNQPQHF.

The V call is TRBV7-6, the J call TRBJ2-3; TRBD2 agrees at 9 bases. After removal of 2 bases from V and 4 bases from J, the junction contained 7 bases not matched to a gene. Looked up from germline, CDR1 is SGHVS and CDR2 is FNYEAQ. The CDR3 totals 16 residues. The CDR3: CASSLMVAGAADTQYF. The CDR3 nucleotides read TGTGCCAGCAGCTTAATGGTAGCGGGAGCGGCAGATACGCAGTATTTT. Together with reference TRBV7-6 and TRBJ2-3, the CDR3 gives the full variable domain: GAGVSQSPRYKVTKRGQDVALRCDPISGHVSLYWYRQALGQGPEFLTYFNYEAQQDKSGLPNDRFSAERPEGSISTLTIQRTEQRDSAMYRCASSLMVAGAADTQYFGPGTRLTVL.

The chain combines TRBV7-2 with TRBJ2-3; D is ambiguous. The V and J ends lost 5 bases and 4 bases respectively, with 16 bases between them. This CDR3 is built from 15 residues. Germline values: CDR1 SGHTA, CDR2 FQGNSA. The chain's CDR3 is CASSPLPQTADTQYF. The CDR3 nucleotides read TGTGCCAGCAGCCCTCTCCCCCAGACCGCAGATACGCAGTATTTT.

The rearrangement uses TRBV2 and TRBJ2-7; D perhaps matches TRBD2 (6 bases). V gave up 5 bases and J gave up 0 bases, with 11 bases separating them. This CDR3 region has 14 residues. Germline CDR1 and CDR2: SNHLY and FYNNEI. DNA of the CDR3: TGTGCCAGCAGTCTCTACGGGAGCTCCTACGAGCAGTACGTC. This translates into CASSLYGSSYEQYV.